These T cell receptor beta chains were read from a single sample in a study. TCRdb passed the 5' RACE reads through MiXCR, listing each CDR3 protein once. Found here are about 43,000 distinct CDR3 sequences, 20% to 25% of them singletons; the top ten hold 3.5% to 4.5%. Source material: Tregs sorted from a lymph node. All receptors come from a female donor with breast cancer. The CDR3 runs from the conserved cysteine through the conserved F or W. A D gene is named only where the DNA matches it firmly. Not all rows give a size; the values are once, few, many and, for expanded clones, a class.

TRBJ2-1 TRBD2 TRBV19 once 15 TGTGCCAGTAGTACTGGACTAGCGGGAGGCTACGAGCAGTTCTTC CASSTGLAGGYEQFF
TRBJ1-1 - TRBV4-1 many 13 TGCGCCAGCAGCCAAGATAGAGCAAGGGAAGCTTTCTTT CASSQDRAREAFF
TRBJ2-3 - TRBV7-8 many 14 TGTGCCAGCAGCTTACTATATTCCACAGATACGCAGTATTTT CASSLLYSTDTQYF
TRBJ2-3 - TRBV9 many 15 TGTGCCAGCAGCGTAGTATCGAGTCGCACAGATACGCAGTATTTT CASSVVSSRTDTQYF
TRBJ2-7 TRBD2 TRBV27 - 15 TGTGCCAGCAGTTTAATGGCGGGAGATTACGGGGAGCAGTACTTC CASSLMAGDYGEQYF
TRBJ1-5 - TRBV6-2/TRBV6-3 many 14 TGTGCCAGCAGTCTCGGGAGACCCAATCAGCCCCAGCATTTT CASSLGRPNQPQHF
TRBJ2-7 - TRBV6-2/TRBV6-3 - 13 TGTGCCAGCAGTCCCCGGACACTTCACGAGCAGTACTTC CASSPRTLHEQYF
TRBJ2-7 TRBD1 TRBV27 many 14 TGTGCCAGCAGCCGTCGACAGGGGGACTACGAGCAGTACTTC CASSRRQGDYEQYF
TRBJ2-7 - TRBV7-2 - 14 TGTACCAGCAGCTTAGTCCGTCCGACCTACGAGCAGTACTTC CTSSLVRPTYEQYF
TRBJ2-7 - TRBV6-5 - 16 TGTGCCAGGCGAACCTTTCCGGGGCCCGGTGACTATGAGCAGTACTTC CARRTFPGPGDYEQYF
TRBJ1-4 - TRBV6-1 few 14 TGTGCCAGCACCAGGAGGGGAAAGGATGAAAAACTGTTTTTT CASTRRGKDEKLFF
TRBJ1-1 - TRBV4-1 few 13 TGCGCCAGCAGCCAAGGACGTATGACTGAAGCTTTCTTT CASSQGRMTEAFF
TRBJ2-1 - TRBV7-2 - 14 TGTGTCAGCAGCTTAGATGGTATCTACAATGAGCAGTTCTTC CVSSLDGIYNEQFF
TRBJ2-4 - TRBV18 - 12 TGTGCCAGCTCAACAGGGAACGACATTCAGTACTTC CASSTGNDIQYF
TRBJ1-1 - TRBV9 - 13 TGTGCCAGCAGCGTAGGTTTTAACACTGAAGCTTTCTTT CASSVGFNTEAFF
TRBJ2-1 - TRBV7-2 few 13 TGTGCCAGCAGGTTTGGGGTTAGACATGAGCAGTTCTTC CASRFGVRHEQFF
TRBJ2-7 - TRBV28 few 14 TGTGCCAGCAGTTTATCGGGGGTCGACTACGAGCAGTACTTC CASSLSGVDYEQYF
TRBJ2-1 - TRBV7-9 many 12 TGTGCCAGCAGCTCAGCCTACAATGAGCAGTTCTTC CASSSAYNEQFF
TRBJ1-2 - TRBV12-3/TRBV12-4 few 15 TGTGCCAGCAGCCGATCAGGGATTCATAACTATGGCTACACCTTC CASSRSGIHNYGYTF
TRBJ2-2 - TRBV2 few 14 TGTGCCAGCAAGGACGGGAGCGACACCGGGGAGCTGTTTTTT CASKDGSDTGELFF
TRBJ2-7 - TRBV5-1 many 14 TGCGCCAGCAGCTTGGTCGGAGGGGGCAACGAGCAGTACTTC CASSLVGGGNEQYF
TRBJ2-3 TRBD2 TRBV2 few 16 TGTGCCAGCAGTGGAGGAATAGCGGGAGCGGGAGATACGCAGTATTTT CASSGGIAGAGDTQYF
TRBJ2-5 - TRBV5-5 many 12 TGTGCCAGCAGCTTGCTGGTAGAGACCCAGTACTTC CASSLLVETQYF
TRBJ2-1 TRBD2 TRBV28 few 12 TGTGCCAGCAGTGCGAGCGGGAGGGCCGCGTTCTTC CASSASGRAAFF
TRBJ1-5 - TRBV6-5 few 14 TGTGCCAGCAGTTACGGACAGTCGGGCCAGCCCCAGCATTTT CASSYGQSGQPQHF
TRBJ2-7 TRBD1 TRBV20-1 - 14 TGCAGTGCTAGAGATCGACAGGGGGCCTACGAGCAGTACTTC CSARDRQGAYEQYF
TRBJ2-7 TRBD1 TRBV29-1 many 14 TGCAGCGTTGAGTCAGGGGGCATAGGCTACGAGCAGTACTTC CSVESGGIGYEQYF
TRBJ1-1 - TRBV25-1 - 14 TGTGCCAGCAGTCCCCGGGAGGGTTGGACTGAAGCTTTCTTT CASSPREGWTEAFF
TRBJ2-5 TRBD1 TRBV6-1 - 15 TGTGCCAGCAGGGAACGCACAGGGGGCCGGGAGACCCAGTACTTC CASRERTGGRETQYF
TRBJ2-1 TRBD2 TRBV2 - 17 TGTGCCAGCAGTGATTTAGGTACTCTAGCGGGAGTCAATGAGCAGTTCTTC CASSDLGTLAGVNEQFF
TRBJ2-5 TRBD2 TRBV5-1 - 15 TGCGCCAGCAGCTTCGGCGCGGGAGGAGGGGAGACCCAGTACTTC CASSFGAGGGETQYF
TRBJ1-5 TRBD1 TRBV20-1 - 19 TGCAGTGCTAGAGATCGTCTTCGGGACAGGGCTAGTCGGGGACAGCCCCAGCATTTT CSARDRLRDRASRGQPQHF
TRBJ2-7 - TRBV20-1 many 14 TGCAGTGCTAGAGATGGGGCGGGAAACGACGAGCAGTACTTC CSARDGAGNDEQYF
TRBJ2-7 - TRBV7-2 few 14 TGTGCCAGCAGCTTAGTTACGGAAACCTACGAGCAGTACTTC CASSLVTETYEQYF
TRBJ2-5 TRBD2 TRBV6-1 - 16 TGTGCCAGCAGAAGTCTAGCGGGAGGCTTGCAAGAGACCCAGTACTTC CASRSLAGGLQETQYF
TRBJ2-7 TRBD1 TRBV7-8 few 14 TGTGCCAGCAGCAGGGACAGGCAACTCTACGAGCAGTACTTC CASSRDRQLYEQYF
TRBJ1-1 - TRBV7-6 - 11 TGTGCCAGCAGCTCAAACCCTGAAGCTTTCTTT CASSSNPEAFF
TRBJ2-4 - TRBV28 many 14 TGTGCCAGCATTTCGACTAGTTCCAAAAACATTCAGTACTTC CASISTSSKNIQYF
TRBJ2-7 TRBD1 TRBV20-1 many 13 TGCAGTGCTAGTTTCAGGGGGCCCTACGAGCAGTACTTC CSASFRGPYEQYF
TRBJ2-6 - TRBV3-1 few 15 TGTGCCAGCAGCCTTGAGGTAATGGGGGCCAACGTCCTGACTTTC CASSLEVMGANVLTF
TRBJ1-3 TRBD1 TRBV4-1 - 15 TGCGCCAGCAGCCAAGCCAGGGGGACTGGAAACACCATATATTTT CASSQARGTGNTIYF
TRBJ2-6 TRBD1 TRBV18 many 16 TGTGCCAGCTCACCAGCGACAGGGGGCAAGGCCAACGTCCTGACTTTC CASSPATGGKANVLTF
TRBJ2-5 - TRBV18 - 15 TGTGCCAGCTCACCCCCGGGACTTACCCAAGAGACCCAGTACTTC CASSPPGLTQETQYF
TRBJ1-5 - TRBV6-2/TRBV6-3 few 14 TGTGCCAGCAGTTACCCCCAAACTAGGCAGCCCCAGCATTTT CASSYPQTRQPQHF
TRBJ1-3 - TRBV7-9 few 14 TGTGCCAGCAGTCCAAAGGGCTCTGGAAACACCATATATTTT CASSPKGSGNTIYF
TRBJ1-3 TRBD1 TRBV12-3/TRBV12-4 - 14 TGTGCCAGCAGGGGGACAGAGTCTGGAAACACCATATATTTT CASRGTESGNTIYF
TRBJ1-2 - TRBV5-1 - 15 TGCGCCAGCAGCTTGGTTTCCGGCGGGGCCACGGGCTACACCTTC CASSLVSGGATGYTF
TRBJ2-7 TRBD2 TRBV5-5 few 16 TGTGCCAGCAGCTTGGCGGGACTAGCGGTAGCCTACGAGCAGTACTTC CASSLAGLAVAYEQYF
TRBJ2-1 TRBD2 TRBV4-1 - 15 TGCGCCAGCAGCCAAGATGGCGGGAGGTGGAATGGGCAGTTCTTC CASSQDGGRWNGQFF
TRBJ1-2 - TRBV2 few 13 TGTGCCAGCAGTGATAGGCGTTCGTGGGGCTACACCTTC CASSDRRSWGYTF
TRBJ2-5 - TRBV2 - 14 TGTGCCAGCAGTGAGTTTGGGTATGAAGAGACCCAGTACTTC CASSEFGYEETQYF
TRBJ2-7 TRBD2 TRBV7-2 few 15 TGTGCCAGCAGCTCATTAGCGGGACCAACCTACGAGCAGTACTTC CASSSLAGPTYEQYF
TRBJ1-1 - TRBV20-1 many 13 TGCAGTTTCCCGGGACCCAGAAACACTGAAGCTTTCTTT CSFPGPRNTEAFF
TRBJ2-7 TRBD2 TRBV4-1 many 18 TGCGCCAGCAGCCAAACCGGGACTAGCGGAGCTCGTGGGCGCGAGCAGTACTTC CASSQTGTSGARGREQYF
TRBJ2-1 TRBD2 TRBV20-1 many 15 TGCAGTGCCAGACTAGCGGGAGGGCCGGGGAATGAGCAGTTCTTC CSARLAGGPGNEQFF
TRBJ2-3 - TRBV20-1 few 21 TGCAGTGCTGAGGGCCAGGGTGGCCCCTTAGAGGAGGGCCGATCCACAGATACGCAGTATTTT CSAEGQGGPLEEGRSTDTQYF
TRBJ2-1 TRBD2 TRBV28 few 14 TGTGCCAGCAGTGTACTAGCGGGCCGGGCCGAGGGGTTCTTC CASSVLAGRAEGFF